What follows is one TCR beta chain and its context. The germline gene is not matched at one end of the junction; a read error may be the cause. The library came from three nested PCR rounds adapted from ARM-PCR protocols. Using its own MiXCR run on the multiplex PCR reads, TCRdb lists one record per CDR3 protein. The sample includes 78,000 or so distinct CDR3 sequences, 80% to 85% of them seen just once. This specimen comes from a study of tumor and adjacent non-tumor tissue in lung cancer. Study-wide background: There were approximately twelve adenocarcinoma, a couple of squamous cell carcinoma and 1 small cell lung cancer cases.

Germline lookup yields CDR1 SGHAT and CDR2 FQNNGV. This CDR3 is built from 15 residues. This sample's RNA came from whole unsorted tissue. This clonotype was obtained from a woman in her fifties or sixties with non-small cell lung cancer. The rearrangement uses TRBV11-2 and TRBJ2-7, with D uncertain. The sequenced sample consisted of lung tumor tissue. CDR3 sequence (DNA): TGTGCCAGCAGCTTATCTCCGAATCCCTCCTATGAGCTGTACTTC. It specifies CASSLSPNPSYELYF.